This entry is about one T cell receptor beta chain. The antigen it binds to is not known. No conserved phenylalanine or tryptophan is present at the end of the CDR3, so a read error is the likely explanation. Taken with the paper, the label for treatment or condition translates to: randomized to nivolumab then ipilimumab (arm A) or the reverse (arm B). No trial patient had received prior DNA-damaging chemotherapy. Thawed PBMCs were sorted on a FACS Aria II flow cytometer to isolate live CD3+CD8+ cells negative for CD19 and CD56. The samples were obtained from melanoma patients enrolled in CheckMate 064, an open-label, randomized phase II trial testing sequential checkpoint blockade. Peripheral blood mononuclear cells were collected by leukapheresis, purified using Ficoll-Paque, and frozen in human serum containing about 11% DMSO. Purity of sorted blood CD3+CD8+ cells was verified at >95% immediately after sorting, followed by DNA extraction.

The source of the sample is a study of sequential checkpoint blockade in melanoma (dated by TCRdb to between 2018 and 2021). General notes on the study: Patients were randomized 1:1 to first-line nivolumab followed by ipilimumab (arm A) or ipilimumab followed by nivolumab (arm B). Maintenance nivolumab was given following each of the two trial sequences. Study-level results and caveats: The response-prediction model combining TCR metrics and mutation burden needs validation in larger, independent patient cohorts.

TCRbeta CDR3 regions were immunosequenced from genomic DNA with the immunoSEQ Assay. Before high-throughput sequencing, genomic DNA was amplified using bias-controlled multiplex PCR. In the original analysis: To quantify the absolute abundance of each unique TCRbeta CDR3 region, the sequences were collapsed and filtered. Clonality, defined as 1 minus Pielou's evenness, was calculated using productive rearrangements only. A previously published method was used to identify clones with significantly greater frequencies in on-treatment samples than in baseline samples. TCRdb's version of the immuneACCESS table is confined to in-frame rearrangements and falls short of the full clone set. An unresolved V gene accounts for under half of the shortfall where checked; the remainder is of unknown origin. D and trimming were read from the DNA, whereas the V and J calls and clone size are those reported in that table. The sample has under 15,000 clones on record, approximately 79% of them singletons. The ten largest clones take up roughly half of the sample.

The CDR3 adds up to 17 amino acids, both ends counted. The DNA shown is the 51-base CDR3, in frame from base 1. The V end loses 4 bases and the J end loses 0 bases, and a stretch of 16 bases separates them. The CDR1 and CDR2 encoded by the germline V gene are SGHVS and FNYEAQ. The V and J genes are TRBV7-6 and TRBJ1-3; matching of 6 bases hints at TRBD1 as the D gene. Sequenced here: CD8+ T cells sorted from blood (inferred from file names), sampled from a patient given nivolumab and ipilimumab in sequence. This receptor was taken from a human patient with melanoma. Some clones in this sample may be carry-over from other donors' samples. The CDR3 reads CASSSRGRGSSGNTIYL. The base sequence is TGTGCCAGCAGCTCTCGGGGGAGGGGGAGCTCTGGAAACACCATATATCTT.